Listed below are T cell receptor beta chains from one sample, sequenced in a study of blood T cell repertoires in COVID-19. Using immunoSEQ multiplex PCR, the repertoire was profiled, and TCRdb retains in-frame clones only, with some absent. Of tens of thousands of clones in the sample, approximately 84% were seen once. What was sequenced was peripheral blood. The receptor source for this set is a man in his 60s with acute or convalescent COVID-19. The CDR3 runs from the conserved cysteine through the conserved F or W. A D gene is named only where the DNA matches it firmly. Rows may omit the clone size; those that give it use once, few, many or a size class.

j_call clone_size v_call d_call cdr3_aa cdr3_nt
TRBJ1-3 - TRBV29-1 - CSVRTADDSGNTIYF TGCAGCGTTCGGACAGCAGATGACTCTGGAAACACCATATATTTT
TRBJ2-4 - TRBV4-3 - CASSQDQGYIQYF TGCGCCAGCAGCCAAGATCAGGGGTACATTCAGTACTTC
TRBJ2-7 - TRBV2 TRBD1 CASSVSTGNSYEQYF TGTGCCAGCAGTGTCTCGACAGGGAACTCCTACGAGCAGTACTTC
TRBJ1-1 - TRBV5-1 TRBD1 CASSLTGTGSGTEAFF TGCGCCAGCAGCCTGACCGGGACAGGGAGTGGCACTGAAGCTTTCTTT
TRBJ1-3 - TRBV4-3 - CASSQTGKGGNTIYF TGCGCCAGCAGCCAAACAGGGAAAGGAGGAAACACCATATATTTT
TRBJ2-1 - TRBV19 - CASSMRGNSYNEQFF TGTGCCAGTAGTATGAGGGGGAACTCCTACAATGAGCAGTTCTTC
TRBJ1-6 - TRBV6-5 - CASSPREGDSPLHF TGTGCCAGCAGTCCCCGGGAGGGAGATTCACCCCTCCACTTT
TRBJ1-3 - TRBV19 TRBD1 CASSLQTGTGNTIYF TGTGCCAGTAGTCTCCAGACAGGGACTGGAAACACCATATATTTT
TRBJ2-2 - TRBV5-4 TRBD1 CASSPRDSGELFF TGTGCCAGCAGCCCGAGGGACAGCGGGGAGCTGTTTTTT
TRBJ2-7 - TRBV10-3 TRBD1 CAISDQINGQVSYEQYF TGTGCCATCAGTGACCAAATTAACGGACAGGTCTCCTACGAGCAGTACTTC
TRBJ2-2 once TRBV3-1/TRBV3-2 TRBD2 CASSPALAGGPSTGELFF TGTGCCAGCAGCCCAGCCCTAGCGGGGGGGCCGAGCACCGGGGAGCTGTTTTTT
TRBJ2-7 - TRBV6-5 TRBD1 CASSYSDRGHEQYF TGTGCCAGCAGTTATTCCGACAGGGGGCATGAGCAGTACTTC
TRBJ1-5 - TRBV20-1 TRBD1 CSASRGQGTNQPQHF TGCAGTGCTAGTCGAGGACAGGGCACGAATCAGCCCCAGCATTTT
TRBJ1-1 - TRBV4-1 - CASSQAGGYTPDTEAFF TGCGCCAGCAGCCAAGCTGGGGGGTACACCCCGGACACTGAAGCTTTCTTT
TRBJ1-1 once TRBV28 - CASSFRSDTEAFF TGTGCCAGCAGTTTCAGGTCAGACACTGAAGCTTTCTTT
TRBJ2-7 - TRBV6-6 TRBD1 CASSLTGGGEQYF TGTGCCAGCAGTCTTACAGGGGGCGGCGAGCAGTACTTC
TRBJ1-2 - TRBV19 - CASSMLVRVGYGYTF TGTGCCAGTAGTATGTTGGTCAGGGTCGGCTATGGCTACACCTTC
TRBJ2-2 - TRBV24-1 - CATSDPTDTGLELFF TGTGCCACCAGTGATCCCACAGACACCGGTCTGGAGCTGTTTTTT
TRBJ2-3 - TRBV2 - CASNPSSTDTQYF TGTGCCAGCAATCCGAGCAGCACAGATACGCAGTATTTT
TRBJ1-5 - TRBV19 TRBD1 CASRPGQNNQPQHF TGTGCCAGTAGACCGGGACAGAACAATCAGCCCCAGCATTTT
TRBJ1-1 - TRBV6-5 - CASSSGPYEAFF TGTGCCAGCAGTAGCGGGCCCTATGAAGCTTTCTTT
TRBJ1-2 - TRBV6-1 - CASSEDEEVPNYGYTF TGTGCCAGCAGTGAAGACGAAGAGGTCCCTAACTATGGCTACACCTTC
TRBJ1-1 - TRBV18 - CASSPENRAWTEAFF TGTGCCAGCTCACCAGAGAACAGGGCGTGGACTGAAGCTTTCTTT
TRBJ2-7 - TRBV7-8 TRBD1 CASSLGQGAGYEQYF TGTGCCAGCAGCTTAGGACAGGGGGCGGGCTACGAGCAGTACTTC
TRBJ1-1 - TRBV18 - CASSRQTLSEAFF TGTGCCAGCTCACGACAGACTTTAAGTGAAGCTTTCTTT
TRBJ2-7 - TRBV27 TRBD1 CASSVTGGSYEQYF TGTGCCAGCAGTGTGACAGGGGGCTCCTACGAGCAGTACTTC
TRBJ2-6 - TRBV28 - CASSQAHGANVLTF TGTGCCAGCAGCCAGGCTCACGGGGCCAACGTCCTGACTTTC
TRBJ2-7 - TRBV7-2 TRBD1 CASSFLGQALHEQYF TGTGCCAGCAGCTTCTTGGGACAGGCTCTCCACGAGCAGTACTTC
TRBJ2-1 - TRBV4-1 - CASSQVSRAGDNEQFF TGCGCCAGCAGCCAAGTCTCTCGGGCAGGGGACAATGAGCAGTTCTTC
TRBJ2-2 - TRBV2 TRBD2 CASSERGGTGELFF TGTGCCAGCAGTGAACGCGGGGGAACCGGGGAGCTGTTTTTT
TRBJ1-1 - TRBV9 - CASSVAVGATEAFF TGTGCCAGCAGCGTAGCGGTGGGGGCCACTGAAGCTTTCTTT
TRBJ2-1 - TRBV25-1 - CASSDLTGSNEQFF TGTGCCAGCAGTGACTTAACAGGGTCCAATGAGCAGTTCTTC
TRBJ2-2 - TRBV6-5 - CASIGPNTGELFF TGTGCCAGCATTGGCCCGAACACCGGGGAGCTGTTTTTT
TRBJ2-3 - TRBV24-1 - CATSGATRTDTQYF TGTGCCACCTCAGGGGCTACCCGCACAGATACGCAGTATTTT
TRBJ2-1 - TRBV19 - CASSITTYNEQFF TGTGCCAGTAGTATAACTACATACAATGAGCAGTTCTTC
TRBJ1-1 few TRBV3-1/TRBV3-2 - CASSMTNEAFF TGTGCCAGCAGCATGACAAACGAAGCTTTCTTT
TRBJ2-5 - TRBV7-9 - CASSLGGKRQRVKETQYF TGTGCCAGCAGCTTAGGAGGGAAGCGTCAGCGGGTAAAAGAGACCCAGTACTTC
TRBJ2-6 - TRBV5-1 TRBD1 CASSLRQGTGANVLTF TGCGCCAGCAGCTTACGACAGGGGACTGGGGCCAACGTCCTGACTTTC
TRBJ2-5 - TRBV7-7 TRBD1 CASSARPGGLETQYF TGTGCCAGCAGCGCCAGACCAGGGGGCTTAGAGACCCAGTACTTC
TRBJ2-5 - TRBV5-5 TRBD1 CASSLEDRGETQYF TGTGCCAGCAGCTTGGAGGACAGGGGAGAGACCCAGTACTTC
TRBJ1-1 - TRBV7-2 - CASSLDAGNTEAFF TGTGCCAGCAGCTTAGATGCGGGGAACACTGAAGCTTTCTTT
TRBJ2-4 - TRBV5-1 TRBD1 CASSPGGEGKNIQYF TGCGCCAGCAGTCCAGGGGGCGAGGGCAAAAACATTCAGTACTTC
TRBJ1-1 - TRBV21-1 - CARRTGEGRAEAFF TGTGCCAGGAGGACAGGGGAGGGGCGGGCTGAAGCTTTCTTT
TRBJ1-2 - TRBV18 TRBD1 CASSAYPGQNYGYTF TGTGCCAGCTCAGCGTACCCGGGACAGAACTATGGCTACACCTTC
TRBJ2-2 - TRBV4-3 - CASSQDQGSTGELFF TGCGCCAGCAGCCAAGATCAGGGAAGCACCGGGGAGCTGTTTTTT
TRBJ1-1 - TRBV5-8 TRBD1 CASSAIRGRGTEAFF TGTGCCAGCAGCGCTATCAGGGGGCGGGGGACTGAAGCTTTCTTT
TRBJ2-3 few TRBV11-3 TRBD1 CASSMGQGSTDTQYF TGTGCCAGCAGCATGGGACAGGGAAGCACAGATACGCAGTATTTT
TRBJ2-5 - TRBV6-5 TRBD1 CASSLTGATQETQYF TGTGCCAGCAGTTTGACAGGGGCGACACAAGAGACCCAGTACTTC
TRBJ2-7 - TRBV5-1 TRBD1 CASSFGTGGAYEQYF TGCGCCAGCAGCTTCGGGACAGGGGGCGCTTACGAGCAGTACTTC
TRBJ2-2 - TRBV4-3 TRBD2 CASSQDMDAGDGTGELFF TGCGCCAGCAGCCAAGATATGGACGCGGGGGATGGCACCGGGGAGCTGTTTTTT
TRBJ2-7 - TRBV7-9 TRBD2 CASSQTSGALYEQYF TGTGCCAGCAGCCAGACTAGCGGGGCCCTCTACGAGCAGTACTTC
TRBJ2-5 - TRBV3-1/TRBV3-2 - CASSSFVGDGAIQETQYF TGTGCCAGCAGTTCGTTTGTAGGAGATGGGGCAATCCAAGAGACCCAGTACTTC
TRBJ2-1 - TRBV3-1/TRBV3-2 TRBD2 CASSRGRVGSYNEQFF TGTGCCAGCAGCCGAGGGAGGGTCGGATCCTACAATGAGCAGTTCTTC